These 15 T cell receptor beta chains originate from one sample sequenced in a study of monozygotic twins with cystic fibrosis. This table comes from immunoSEQ multiplex PCR, and its TCRdb copy is limited to in-frame clones, with some not included. The table has 30,000 to 45,000 clones, over 75% seen once. Sequenced: blood. The source is a girl aged 2 to 10 with cystic fibrosis.

This clone was observed once. This chain uses TRBV15 with TRBJ1-5; D may be TRBD1 (6 bases). The V end was cut by 2 bases, the J end by 7 bases, with 15 bases between. CDR3 size: 15 residues. Per germline, CDR1 LNHNV and CDR2 YYDKDF (reference sequence). The CDR3 protein is CATSRTRQARQPQHF. DNA of the CDR3: TGTGCCACCAGCAGAACTCGACAGGCAAGACAGCCCCAGCATTTT.

V gene TRBV25-1 combines with J gene TRBJ1-3; no reliable D call. The CDR3 runs to 15 residues. V shed 0 bases and J shed 1 base, with 7 bases lying between them. CDR1 and CDR2 from the germline V gene are MGHDK and SYGVNS. This chain's CDR3 is CASSEYQMSGNTIYF. DNA of the CDR3: TGTGCCAGCAGTGAATATCAGATGTCTGGAAACACCATATATTTT.

Here the CDR3 DNA reads TGCGCCAGCAGCCAGGTGTGGGGAGACACAGATACGCAGTATTTT. It specifies CASSQVWGDTDTQYF. The chain is built from TRBV4-1 and TRBJ2-3, with a possible D match to TRBD2 (5 bases). CDR3 length: 15 amino acids. From germline, CDR1 is MGHRA and CDR2 YSYEKL. V lost 3 bases, J lost 2 bases, and 12 bases lay in between.

The chain recombines TRBV4-3 with TRBJ2-7; D might be TRBD1 or TRBD2, each matching 5 bases. The V gene lost 1 base and the J gene lost 7 bases, with 11 bases spanning the gap. Germline assignment: CDR1 LGHNA and CDR2 YSLEER. The CDR3 length is 13 residues. The CDR3 DNA is TGCGCCAGCAGCCAAGTGGGGGTTTCAGAGCAGTACTTC. Translation: CASSQVGVSEQYF.

There are a few counts of this clone. The rearrangement joins TRBV7-2 to TRBJ1-6; the D is unclear. V shed 0 bases and J shed 6 bases, with 9 bases lying between them. Per germline, CDR1 SGHTA and CDR2 FQGNSA. The CDR3 runs 15 residues. CDR3 in amino acids: CASSLALGSNSPLHF. CDR3 in DNA: TGTGCCAGCAGCTTAGCGCTGGGCAGTAATTCACCCCTCCACTTT.

The chain links TRBV21-1 to TRBJ2-3; the table gives TRBD2 as D, unverified against the DNA. TRBV21-1 is a pseudogene. The CDR3 is 18 residues long. The chain's CDR3 is CASSKRDWCSGGLDTQYF. The CDR3 region has the DNA TGTGCCAGCAGCAAAAGGGATTGGTGTAGCGGGGGTTTGGATACGCAGTATTTT.

V and J are TRBV27 and TRBJ1-1; TRBD1 matches at 7 bases. This CDR3 contains 13 residues. J gave up 3 bases and V 3 bases, and 1 base lay outside the gene matches. Germline CDR1 reads MNHEY; CDR2 reads SMNVEV (reference sequence). CDR3 coding DNA: TGTGCCAGCAGTTTCACAGGGGACACTGAAGCTTTCTTT. This gives the protein CASSFTGDTEAFF.

The chain combines TRBV30 with TRBJ1-1; D gene ambiguous. From germline, CDR1 is GTSNPN and CDR2 SVGIG (reference sequence). V was cut by 3 bases and J by 4 bases, with 15 bases left in between. The CDR3 consists of 14 residues. CDR3 amino acids: CAWSINRVATEAFF. CDR3 bases: TGTGCCTGGAGCATAAATAGGGTAGCCACTGAAGCTTTCTTT.

This clone was detected once. The CDR3 DNA reads TGCGCCAGCAGCTTGGGGGTGGGCAATGAGCAGTTCTTC. This sequence encodes CASSLGVGNEQFF. The chain carries TRBV5-1 and TRBJ2-1; D gene unclear. The CDR3 covers 13 residues. Per the germline V gene, CDR1 is SGHRS and CDR2 is YFSETQ. V lost 0 bases and J lost 6, with 7 bases in between.

The chain combines TRBV25-1 with TRBJ2-1, with D perhaps TRBD1 (6 bases). Trimming left V 6 bases short and J 1 base short, with 7 bases between. The CDR3 loop spans 13 amino acids. From germline, CDR1 is MGHDK and CDR2 SYGVNS. CDR3 nucleotides: TGTGCCAGCAGCGGACAGTCCTACAATGAGCAGTTCTTC. Translation: CASSGQSYNEQFF.

CDR3 nucleotides: TGTGCCAGCAGCCCAGTGGGTAGAGGTCAGCCCCAGCATTTT. Its protein product is CASSPVGRGQPQHF. The genes are TRBV7-2 and TRBJ1-5; D unresolved. The germline V and J ends were trimmed by 5 bases and 6 bases, with 14 bases remaining between them. Germline lookup yields CDR1 SGHTA and CDR2 FQGNSA. The CDR3 totals 14 residues.

V usage is TRBV4-2 and J usage is TRBJ2-3; the match to TRBD2 covers 12 bases. CDR1 and CDR2 from the germline V gene are LGHNA and YNFKEQ. The CDR3 sequence is 19 residues long. J lost 2 bases, V lost 1 base, and 10 bases had no gene match. CDR3 in amino acids: CASSQGASGGAALTDTQYF. The CDR3 DNA sequence: TGTGCCAGCAGCCAAGGGGCTAGCGGGGGGGCCGCCCTCACAGATACGCAGTATTTT.

The DNA for the CDR3 is TGTGCCACTCCCCTAGAGGACAGGACCTACGAGCAGTACTTC. It encodes CATPLEDRTYEQYF. The gene calls are TRBV27 and TRBJ2-7, with 7 bases fitting TRBD1. V was pared by 10 bases and J by 2 bases, with 11 bases of the junction left unmatched. The CDR3 is 14 amino acids. Germline CDR1 is MNHEY and CDR2 is SMNVEV (reference sequence).

The chain recombines TRBV2 with TRBJ2-5, with D maybe TRBD2 (7 bases). The CDR3 runs to 14 residues. CDR1 SNHLY and CDR2 FYNNEI come from the germline V gene. With 0 bases removed from V and 4 bases from J, the gap between germline ends came to 9 bases. The DNA for the CDR3 is TGTGCCAGCAGTGAAGCGGGGGGGCCAGAGACCCAGTACTTC. As protein: CASSEAGGPETQYF.

The J gene is TRBJ2-7, the V gene TRBV10-1; 11 bases fit TRBD1. Trimming cost V 7 bases and J 3 bases; bases outside gene matches: 14. The CDR3 has 17 residues. Looked up from germline, CDR1 is WNHNN and CDR2 is SYGVQD (reference sequence). For the CDR3, the DNA is TGCGCCAGCACCACACCACCCGGGACAGGGGGTTGCTACGAGCAGTACTTC. Encoded protein: CASTTPPGTGGCYEQYF.